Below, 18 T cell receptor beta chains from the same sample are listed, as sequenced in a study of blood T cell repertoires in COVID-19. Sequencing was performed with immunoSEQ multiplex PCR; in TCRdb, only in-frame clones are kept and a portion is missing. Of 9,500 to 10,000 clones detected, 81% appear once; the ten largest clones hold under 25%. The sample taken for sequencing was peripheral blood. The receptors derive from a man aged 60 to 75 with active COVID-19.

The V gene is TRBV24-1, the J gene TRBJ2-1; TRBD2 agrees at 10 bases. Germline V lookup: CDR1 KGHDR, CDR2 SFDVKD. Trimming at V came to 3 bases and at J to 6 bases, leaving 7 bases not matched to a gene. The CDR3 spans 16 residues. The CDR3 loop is CATSDPSGSKVNEQFF. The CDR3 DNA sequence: TGTGCCACCAGTGATCCTAGCGGGAGTAAAGTCAATGAGCAGTTCTTC.

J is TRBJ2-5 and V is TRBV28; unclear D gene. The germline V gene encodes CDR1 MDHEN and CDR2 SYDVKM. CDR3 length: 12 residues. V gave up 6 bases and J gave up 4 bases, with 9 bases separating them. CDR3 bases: TGTGCCAGCAGGTCAGTTGGAGAGACCCAGTACTTC. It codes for CASRSVGETQYF.

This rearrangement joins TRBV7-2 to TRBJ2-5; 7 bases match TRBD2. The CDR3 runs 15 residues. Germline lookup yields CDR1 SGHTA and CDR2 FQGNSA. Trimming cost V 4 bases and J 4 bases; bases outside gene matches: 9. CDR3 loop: CASSSGGGEGETQYF. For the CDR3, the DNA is TGTGCCAGCAGCTCTGGGGGAGGGGAGGGAGAGACCCAGTACTTC.

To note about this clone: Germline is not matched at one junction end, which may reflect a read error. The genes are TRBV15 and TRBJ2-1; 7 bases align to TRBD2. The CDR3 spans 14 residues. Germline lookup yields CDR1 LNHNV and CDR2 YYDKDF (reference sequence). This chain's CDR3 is CATSREGGNDEQFF. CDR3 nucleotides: TGTGCCACCAGCCGAGAGGGAGGGAACGATGAGCAGTTCTTC. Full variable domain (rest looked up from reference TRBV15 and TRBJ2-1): DAMVIQNPRYQVTQFGKPVTLSCSQTLNHNVMYWYQQKSSQAPKLLFHYYDKDFNNEADTPDNFQSRRPNTSFCFLDIRSPGLGDTAMYLCATSREGGNDEQFFGPGTRLTVL.

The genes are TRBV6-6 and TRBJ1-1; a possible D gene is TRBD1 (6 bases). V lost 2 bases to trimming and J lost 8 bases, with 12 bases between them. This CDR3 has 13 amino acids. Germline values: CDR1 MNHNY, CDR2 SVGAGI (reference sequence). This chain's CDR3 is CASSYATGIEAFF. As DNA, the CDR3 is TGTGCCAGCAGTTACGCGACAGGCATCGAAGCTTTCTTT.

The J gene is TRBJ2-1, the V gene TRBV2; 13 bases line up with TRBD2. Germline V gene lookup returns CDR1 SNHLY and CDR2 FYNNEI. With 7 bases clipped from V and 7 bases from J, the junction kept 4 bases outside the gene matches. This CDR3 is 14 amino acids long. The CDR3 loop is CASTGLAGVNEQFF. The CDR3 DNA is TGTGCCAGCACCGGACTAGCGGGAGTTAATGAGCAGTTCTTC.

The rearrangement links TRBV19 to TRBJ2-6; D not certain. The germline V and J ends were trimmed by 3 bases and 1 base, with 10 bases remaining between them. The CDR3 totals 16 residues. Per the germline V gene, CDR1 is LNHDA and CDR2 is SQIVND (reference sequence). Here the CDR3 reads CASSIGRSSGANVLTF. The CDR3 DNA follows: TGTGCCAGTAGTATTGGCAGGTCTTCTGGGGCCAACGTCCTGACTTTC. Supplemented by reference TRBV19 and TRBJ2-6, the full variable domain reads DGGITQSPKYLFRKEGQNVTLSCEQNLNHDAMYWYRQDPGQGLRLIYYSQIVNDFQKGDIAEGYSVSREKKESFPLTVTSAQKNPTAFYLCASSIGRSSGANVLTFGAGSRLTVL.

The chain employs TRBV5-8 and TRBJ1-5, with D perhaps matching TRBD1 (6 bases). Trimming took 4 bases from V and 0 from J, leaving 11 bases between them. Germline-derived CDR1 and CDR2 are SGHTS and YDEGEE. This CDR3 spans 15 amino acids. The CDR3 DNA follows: TGTGCCAGCAGCAACGGACAGATTAGCAATCAGCCCCAGCATTTT. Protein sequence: CASSNGQISNQPQHF.

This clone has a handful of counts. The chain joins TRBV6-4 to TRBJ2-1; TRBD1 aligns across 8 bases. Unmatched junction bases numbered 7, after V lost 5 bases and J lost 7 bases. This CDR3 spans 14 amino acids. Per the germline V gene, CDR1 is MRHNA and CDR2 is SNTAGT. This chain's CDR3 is CASSQDRVKNEQFF. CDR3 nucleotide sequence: TGTGCCAGCAGTCAGGACAGGGTAAAGAATGAGCAGTTCTTC.

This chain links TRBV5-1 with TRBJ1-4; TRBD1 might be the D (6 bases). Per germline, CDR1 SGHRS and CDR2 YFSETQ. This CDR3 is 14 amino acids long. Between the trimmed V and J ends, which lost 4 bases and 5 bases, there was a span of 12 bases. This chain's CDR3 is CASSGATGNEKLFF. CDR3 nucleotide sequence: TGCGCCAGCAGCGGGGCGACAGGAAATGAAAAACTGTTTTTT.

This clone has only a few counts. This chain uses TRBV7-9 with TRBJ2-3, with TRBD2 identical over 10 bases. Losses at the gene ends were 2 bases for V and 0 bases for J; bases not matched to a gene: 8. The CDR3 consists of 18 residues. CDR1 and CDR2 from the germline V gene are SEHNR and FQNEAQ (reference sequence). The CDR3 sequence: CASSLILAGEISTDTQYF. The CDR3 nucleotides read TGTGCCAGCAGCTTAATCCTAGCGGGGGAGATTAGCACAGATACGCAGTATTTT. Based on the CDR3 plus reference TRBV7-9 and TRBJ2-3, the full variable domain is DTGVSQNPRHKITKRGQNVTFRCDPISEHNRLYWYRQTLGQGPEFLTYFQNEAQLEKSRLLSDRFSAERPKGSFSTLEIQRTEQGDSAMYLCASSLILAGEISTDTQYFGPGTRLTVL.

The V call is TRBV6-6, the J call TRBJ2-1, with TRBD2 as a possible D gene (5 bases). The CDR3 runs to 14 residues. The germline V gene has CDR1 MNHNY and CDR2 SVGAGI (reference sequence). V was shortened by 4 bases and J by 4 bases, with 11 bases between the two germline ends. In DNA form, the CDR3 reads TGTGCCAGCAGTTTCCGGACGGGATACAATGAGCAGTTCTTC. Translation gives CASSFRTGYNEQFF.

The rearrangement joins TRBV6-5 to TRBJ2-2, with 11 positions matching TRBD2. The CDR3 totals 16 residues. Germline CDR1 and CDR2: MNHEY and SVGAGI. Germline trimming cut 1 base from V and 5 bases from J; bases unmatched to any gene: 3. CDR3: CASSYWLAGGTGELFF. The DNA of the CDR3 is TGTGCCAGCAGTTACTGGCTAGCGGGAGGTACCGGGGAGCTGTTTTTT.

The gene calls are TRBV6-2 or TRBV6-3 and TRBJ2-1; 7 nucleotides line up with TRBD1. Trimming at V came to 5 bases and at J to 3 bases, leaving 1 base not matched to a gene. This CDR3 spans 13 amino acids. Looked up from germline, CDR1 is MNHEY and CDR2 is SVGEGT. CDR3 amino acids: CASSRDSYNEQFF. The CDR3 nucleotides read TGTGCCAGCAGTCGGGACAGCTACAATGAGCAGTTCTTC.

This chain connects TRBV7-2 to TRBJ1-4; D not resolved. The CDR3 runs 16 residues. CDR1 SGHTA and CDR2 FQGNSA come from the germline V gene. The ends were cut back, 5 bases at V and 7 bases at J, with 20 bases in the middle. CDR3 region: CASSPRGGDFGEKLFF. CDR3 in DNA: TGTGCCAGCAGCCCCCGGGGAGGTGATTTCGGTGAAAAACTGTTTTTT.

CDR3 nucleotides: TGTGCCAGCAGCTTGCGTGGGAGGGCCCCCCACTTACGCATTCAGTACTTC. Its protein is CASSLRGRAPHLRIQYF. The chain combines TRBV5-6 with TRBJ2-4, with 7 bases aligning to TRBD2. From germline, CDR1 is SGHDT and CDR2 YYEEEE. J lost 9 bases, V lost 1 base, and 16 bases had no gene match. CDR3 size: 17 residues.

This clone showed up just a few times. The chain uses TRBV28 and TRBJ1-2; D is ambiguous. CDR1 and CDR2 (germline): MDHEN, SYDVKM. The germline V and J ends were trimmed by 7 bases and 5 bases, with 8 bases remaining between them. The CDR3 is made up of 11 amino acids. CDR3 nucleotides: TGTGCCAGCACGGGAATTTATGGCTACACCTTC. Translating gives CASTGIYGYTF.

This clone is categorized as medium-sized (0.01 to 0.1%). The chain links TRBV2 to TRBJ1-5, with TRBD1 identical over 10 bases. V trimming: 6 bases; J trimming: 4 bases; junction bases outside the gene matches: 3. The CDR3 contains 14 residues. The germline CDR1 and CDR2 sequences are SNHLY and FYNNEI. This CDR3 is CASRVGQGNQPQHF. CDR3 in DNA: TGTGCCAGCAGAGTGGGACAGGGGAATCAGCCCCAGCATTTT.